This TCR beta chain was sequenced for a study of blood T cell repertoires in COVID-19. Study-level background: Donors in the United States, Italy and Spain gave samples during acute or convalescent COVID-19.

How the authors handled the data: Amplifying reference gene primers gave estimates of nucleated cell counts. TCRdb's copy holds only in-frame clones and misses some; the assay was immunoSEQ multiplex PCR. Clonal size and the V and J genes are those of that table, whereas D and trimming came from the DNA. The sample records approximately 240,000 clones, around 80% being singletons. The CDR3 totals 15 residues. Germline assignment: CDR1 LNHDA and CDR2 SQIVND (reference sequence). The V and J ends lost 5 bases and 5 bases, in that order; junction bases with no gene match: 11. The receptor was derived from a woman aged 25 to 45 with COVID-19, enrolled during active disease. J is TRBJ2-7 and V is TRBV19, with TRBD2 matching over 8 bases. Sequencing input: peripheral blood. CDR3 sequence reads: CASSLTSGTSNEQYF. CDR3 nucleotides: TGTGCCAGTAGTCTGACCTCCGGGACTAGTAACGAGCAGTACTTC.